Below, 26 T cell receptor beta chains from the same sample are listed, as sequenced in a study of breast tumors, draining lymph nodes, adjacent tissues (TCRdb year 2016). The protocol used for the library was multiplex PCR. Sequenced on an Illumina HiSeq 2000. The public sequencing data were trimmed at Q25 with fastp and processed into clonotypes with MiXCR by TCRdb, which kept only in-frame beta chains. Identical CDR3 protein sequences are pooled into one entry, listed with their most common genes and DNA. This sample gives around 290,000 distinct CDR3 sequences in total; 30% of them show up just once. The ten biggest clones cover 1.1% of the sample. The lymph node samples were taken from the axillary draining lymph nodes of breast cancer patients. Source material: axillary lymph node tissue. The receptor set was obtained from a female donor with breast cancer. Some clones in this sample may be carry-over from other donors' samples.

This clonotype was seen a handful of times. V usage is TRBV27 and J usage is TRBJ2-7, with 8 bases that match TRBD2. CDR1 and CDR2 from the germline V gene are MNHEY and SMNVEV (reference sequence). Trimming at V came to 5 bases and at J to 2 bases, leaving 11 bases not matched to a gene. This CDR3 comprises 16 residues. The CDR3 DNA follows: TGTGCCAGCAGTCTAAATGGCGGGGGGATACCCTACGAGCAGTACTTC. Its protein is CASSLNGGGIPYEQYF.

This clonotype appeared many times. V gene TRBV7-2 combines with J gene TRBJ2-5, with 10 bases that match TRBD2. The CDR3 runs to 16 residues. Germline V lookup: CDR1 SGHTA, CDR2 FQGNSA. J gave up 6 bases and V 7 bases, and 14 bases lay outside the gene matches. The CDR3 DNA reads as TGTGCCAGCACCGACAACCTAGCGGGAGTGGGCAAGACCCAGTACTTC. Translation gives CASTDNLAGVGKTQYF.

The chain links TRBV6-1 to TRBJ2-5; 12 bases fit TRBD2. The V gene's germline CDR1 is MNHNS and CDR2 SASEGT. The CDR3 is made up of 15 amino acids. V was pared by 4 bases and J by 5 bases, with 5 bases of the junction left unmatched. CDR3 coding DNA: TGTGCCAGCAGTGCGACTAGCGGGAGTTTTGAGACCCAGTACTTC. Encoded protein: CASSATSGSFETQYF.

This clonotype was detected ten times or more. The chain uses TRBV5-5 and TRBJ2-5, with TRBD2 matching over 14 bases. Per germline, CDR1 SGHKS and CDR2 YYEKEE (reference sequence). This CDR3 is built from 17 residues. The V gene end was trimmed by 3 bases and the J gene end by 5 bases; junction bases not matched to a gene: 9. For the CDR3, the DNA is TGTGCCAGCAGCTCGATGGGACTAGCGGGAGAAGGGGAGACCCAGTACTTC. Protein: CASSSMGLAGEGETQYF.

The chain joins TRBV7-9 to TRBJ2-1; 8 nucleotides agree with TRBD2. V lost 8 bases, J lost 0 bases, and 9 bases stayed unmatched. Per germline, CDR1 SEHNR and CDR2 FQNEAQ (reference sequence). The CDR3 is made up of 16 amino acids. Written as DNA, the CDR3 is TGTGCCAGCTCACCACCCAGCGGGAGCTCCTACAATGAGCAGTTCTTC. It yields the protein CASSPPSGSSYNEQFF.

CDR3 in DNA: TGCAGTGCGCGGGACAGCCCCAAAGAGACCCAGTACTTC. This codes for CSARDSPKETQYF. The chain employs TRBV20-1 and TRBJ2-5, with D perhaps matching TRBD1 (7 bases). V was trimmed by 6 bases and J by 3 bases, leaving 14 bases between them. Germline values: CDR1 DFQATT, CDR2 SNEGSKA (reference sequence). The CDR3 totals 13 residues.

This chain links TRBV5-4 with TRBJ2-7, with D unresolved. With 1 base removed from V and 0 bases from J, the gap between germline ends came to 8 bases. The CDR3 consists of 14 residues. Germline CDR1 is SGHNT and CDR2 is YYREEE (reference sequence). The CDR3 here is CASSLSRTSYEQYF. The DNA of the CDR3 is TGTGCCAGCAGCTTGTCCCGGACCTCCTACGAGCAGTACTTC.

Many counts were recorded for this clonotype. The chain has TRBV24-1 and TRBJ2-1, with D perhaps TRBD1 (5 bases). The CDR3 is 14 residues long. Deletions cut 3 bases from V and 7 bases from J, with 12 bases between. Germline V gives CDR1 KGHDR, CDR2 SFDVKD. The CDR3 bases are TGTGCCACCAGTGATCCAGGGTGGGTTAATGAGCAGTTCTTC. It encodes CATSDPGWVNEQFF.

This clonotype has at least ten counts. The chain links TRBV10-3 to TRBJ2-7; 7 positions agree with TRBD2. V lost 2 bases to trimming and J lost 1 base; unmatched junction nucleotides: 5. The CDR3 has 15 residues. CDR1 and CDR2 (germline): ENHRY, SYGVKD. CDR3 residues: CAISEGLAGSYEQYF. The CDR3 DNA is TGTGCCATCAGTGAGGGTTTAGCGGGTTCCTACGAGCAGTACTTC.

This clonotype was counted at least ten times. This chain joins TRBV5-1 and TRBJ2-2; 11 bases line up with TRBD2. Per germline, CDR1 SGHRS and CDR2 YFSETQ. The CDR3 is 15 residues long. The ends lost 3 bases at V and 5 bases at J; junction bases unmatched: 3. The CDR3 region has the DNA TGCGCCAGCAGCTCTAGCGGGAGGAGTACCGGGGAGCTGTTTTTT. Residues: CASSSSGRSTGELFF.

This clonotype came up many times. The rearrangement links TRBV6-1 to TRBJ2-3; TRBD1 or TRBD2 may be the D gene (6 bases each). Germline V gene sequence: CDR1 MNHNS, CDR2 SASEGT. CDR3 length: 14 residues. Trimming took 9 bases from V and 5 from J, leaving 18 bases between them. The CDR3 nucleotides are TGTGCCAGTAGACCCGGAGGGACACAAGATACGCAGTATTTT. Translated, it gives CASRPGGTQDTQYF.

This clonotype was recorded many times. The rearrangement joins TRBV5-1 to TRBJ2-7; D may be TRBD2 (6 bases). Germline-derived CDR1 and CDR2 are SGHRS and YFSETQ. This CDR3 spans 15 amino acids. V shed 0 bases and J shed 0 bases, with 10 bases lying between them. The chain's CDR3 is CASSLGPSVSYEQYF. For the CDR3, the DNA is TGCGCCAGCAGCTTGGGGCCTAGCGTCTCCTACGAGCAGTACTTC.

Only one count was recorded for this clonotype. This may be a read error, as it is one base from a much larger clone. This chain links TRBV30 with TRBJ1-3, with TRBD1 as a possible D gene (6 bases). V dropped 2 bases and J dropped 15 bases, with 17 bases sitting between them. In germline, CDR1 is GTSNPN, CDR2 SVGIG (reference sequence). The CDR3 contains 12 residues. In DNA, the CDR3 is TGTGCCTGGAGTTCGGGGGCGACCTCCACATATTTT. Its protein is CAWSSGATSTYF.

This clonotype was recorded many times. The chain has TRBV20-1 and TRBJ2-1; 10 bases line up with TRBD2. Trimming took 6 bases from V and 3 from J; bases not matched to a gene: 11. Germline-derived CDR1 and CDR2 are DFQATT and SNEGSKA (reference sequence). The CDR3 has 16 residues. This chain's CDR3 is CSAPSPSGGDYNEQFF. CDR3 sequence (DNA): TGCAGTGCCCCAAGCCCTAGCGGGGGAGACTACAATGAGCAGTTCTTC.

Concerning this clonotype itself: An end of the junction differs from the germline gene, which may be a read error. The gene calls are TRBV5-1 and TRBJ1-2, with a weak D call TRBD1 (5 bases). Per the germline V gene, CDR1 is SGHRS and CDR2 is YFSETQ. The CDR3 is made up of 13 amino acids. The CDR3 DNA sequence: TGCGCCAGCAGCTTAGATCAGGGAGAGAGCTACGCCTTC. Translation gives CASSLDQGESYAF.

Ten or more counts support this clonotype. This sequence joins TRBV11-2 and TRBJ2-7; no definite D call. The CDR3 is 13 amino acids. CDR1 and CDR2 (germline): SGHAT, FQNNGV. Trimming removed 0 bases from V and 2 bases from J, with 5 bases in between. This chain's CDR3 is CASSLDLPYEQYF. CDR3 DNA: TGTGCCAGCAGCTTAGATCTGCCCTACGAGCAGTACTTC.

As for this clonotype: Relative to the germline gene, one junction end is altered; a read error may explain this. The chain carries TRBV25-1 and TRBJ2-5; D possibly matches TRBD1 or TRBD2 (6 bases each). Germline CDR1 reads MGHDK; CDR2 reads SYGVNS. This CDR3 contains 16 residues. The CDR3 region is CACSASIGWGAETQYF. The CDR3 nucleotides read TGTGCCTGCAGTGCAAGTATAGGTTGGGGGGCGGAGACCCAGTACTTC.

There are many counts of this clonotype. The chain employs TRBV12-3 or TRBV12-4 and TRBJ2-1, with D perhaps matching TRBD1 (5 bases). V was cut by 5 bases and J by 6 bases, with 17 bases left in between. The CDR3 contains 15 residues. CDR3 nucleotides: TGTGCCAGCAGTCCCAGGGATATTTTCTCCAATGAGCAGTTCTTC. It is translated as CASSPRDIFSNEQFF.

This clonotype was picked up a small number of times. A read error may be the cause here, since a much bigger clone is one base away. The chain uses TRBV20-1 and TRBJ1-2; D is unresolved. The V end lost 4 bases, the J end lost 8 bases, and 20 bases lay between the germline ends. Germline V lookup: CDR1 DFQATT, CDR2 SNEGSKA (reference sequence). The CDR3 totals 14 residues. CDR3 region: CSATRDLYIAGYTF. In DNA form, the CDR3 reads TGCAGTGCTACCCGCGATCTGTATATCGCCGGCTACACCTTC.

This clonotype was observed at least ten times. The rearrangement joins TRBV12-5 to TRBJ2-2; 10 bases match TRBD2. The germline CDR1 and CDR2 sequences are LGHNT and FRNRAP. V was clipped by 3 bases and J by 5 bases; unmatched bases: 3. The CDR3 runs to 15 residues. The CDR3 loop is CASGFQREGTGELFF. The CDR3 nucleotides read TGTGCTAGTGGTTTCCAGCGGGAGGGAACCGGGGAGCTGTTTTTT.

In the case of this clonotype: Because the CDR3 is missing its conserved closing phenylalanine or tryptophan, this is likely a read error. The rearrangement joins TRBV7-9 to TRBJ2-5, with 8 nucleotides matching TRBD2. Germline values: CDR1 SEHNR, CDR2 FQNEAQ (reference sequence). This CDR3 has 14 residues. The CDR3 DNA sequence: TGTGCCGGCAGCACCGGACTAGCATGGGAGACCCAGTACCTC. Its translation: CAGSTGLAWETQYL.

This clonotype was seen more than once but under ten times. CDR3 in DNA: TGTGCCAGTAGTATAGGGACAGCCGACCGTGAAGCTTTCTTT. Its protein is CASSIGTADREAFF. This chain connects TRBV19 to TRBJ1-1; maybe TRBD1 (6 bases). CDR1 and CDR2 from the germline V gene are LNHDA and SQIVND (reference sequence). This CDR3 has 14 residues. With 1 base removed from V and 7 bases from J, the gap between germline ends came to 13 bases.

The table lists this clonotype with many counts. V and J are TRBV5-4 and TRBJ2-2, with 7 nucleotides matching TRBD2. After removal of 4 bases from V and 7 bases from J, the junction contained 7 bases not matched to a gene. The CDR3 spans 14 residues. From germline, CDR1 is SGHNT and CDR2 YYREEE (reference sequence). The CDR3 region is CASSLRLAGGELFF. The CDR3 DNA reads as TGTGCCAGCAGCCTCCGACTAGCCGGCGGGGAGCTGTTTTTT. The variable domain in full, with the rest retrieved from reference TRBV5-4 and TRBJ2-2, is ETGVTQSPTHLIKTRGQQVTLRCSSQSGHNTVSWYQQALGQGPQFIFQYYREEENGRGNFPPRFSGLQFPNYSSELNVNALELDDSALYLCASSLRLAGGELFFGEGSRLTVL.

The chain links TRBV20-1 to TRBJ2-3; 8 nucleotides line up with TRBD2. The junction had 23 bases not matched to a gene; V was cut back by 3 bases and J by 0 bases. The CDR3 has 21 amino acids. The germline gives CDR1 DFQATT, CDR2 SNEGSKA (reference sequence). The CDR3 sequence: CSASRLAGGTLTGSSTDTQYF. In nucleotides, the CDR3 is TGCAGTGCTAGTAGGCTAGCGGGTGGCACTTTAACCGGTTCCAGCACAGATACGCAGTATTTT.

The gene calls are TRBV30 and TRBJ2-2, with D possibly TRBD1 on 6 matching bases. This CDR3 has 13 amino acids. The V and J ends lost 3 bases and 6 bases respectively, with 11 bases between them. The germline gives CDR1 GTSNPN, CDR2 SVGIG (reference sequence). The CDR3 spells CAWSRDIAGELFF. The DNA of the CDR3 is TGTGCCTGGAGCCGGGACATTGCCGGGGAGCTGTTTTTT.

As to this clonotype: A much larger clone lies a single base off, so this may be a read error. As the CDR3 is not closed by the conserved phenylalanine or tryptophan, this likely results from a read error. The J gene is TRBJ2-6, the V gene TRBV9; the match to TRBD1 covers 11 bases. From germline, CDR1 is SGDLS and CDR2 YYNGEE. CDR3 size: 17 residues. V shed 7 bases and J 2 bases; nucleotides not matched to a gene: 8. CDR3 bases: TGTGCCAGCGGCTTCGGGACAGGGGGGCCTGGGGCCAACGTCCTGACTCTC. This sequence encodes CASGFGTGGPGANVLTL.